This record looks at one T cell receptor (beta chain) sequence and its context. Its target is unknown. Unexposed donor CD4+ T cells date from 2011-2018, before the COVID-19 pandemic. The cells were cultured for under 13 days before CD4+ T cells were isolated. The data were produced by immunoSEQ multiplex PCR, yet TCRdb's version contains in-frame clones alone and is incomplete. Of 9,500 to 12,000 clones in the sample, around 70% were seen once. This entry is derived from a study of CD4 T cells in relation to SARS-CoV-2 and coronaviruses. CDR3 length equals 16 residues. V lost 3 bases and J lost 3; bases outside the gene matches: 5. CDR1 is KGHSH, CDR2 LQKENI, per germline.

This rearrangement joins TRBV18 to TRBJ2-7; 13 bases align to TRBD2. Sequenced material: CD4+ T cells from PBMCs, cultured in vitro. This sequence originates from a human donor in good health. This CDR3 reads CASSPSGLAGSYEQYF. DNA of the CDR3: TGTGCCAGCTCACCTTCGGGACTAGCGGGAAGCTACGAGCAGTACTTC.